The sequence of this T cell receptor beta chain was determined in a study of Tregs in tolerant kidney transplant recipients. This CDR3 comprises 16 residues. The germline V gene encodes CDR1 WSHSY and CDR2 SAAADI. The junction had 14 bases not matched to a gene; V was cut back by 5 bases and J by 6 bases. Notes on this clone: The read falls 3 residues short of the CDR3 end, and the missing part is taken from the germline J gene.

Repertoires were generated with immunoSEQ multiplex PCR, while TCRdb's copy carries only in-frame clones and drops some. The listing contains about 30,000 clones. This chain links TRBV10-2 with TRBJ2-7; 9 positions agree with TRBD1. The sequence came from a human donor who received a combined kidney and bone marrow transplant. The source material was CD8+ T cells from blood, sampled before the transplant. The CDR3 here is CASSPGTGFHPLEQYF. Incomplete CDR3 DNA: TGCGCCAGCAGTCCCGGGACAGGGTTTCATCCCCTCGAG.